This T cell receptor (beta chain) is from a study of cytomegalovirus exposure and HLA in healthy donors. General observations from the study: Diagnosis of cytomegalovirus status made by the classifier reportedly showed high specificity and sensitivity.

Unmatched junction bases numbered 9, after V lost 7 bases and J lost 9 bases. Germline CDR1 is MNHEY and CDR2 is SMNVEV (reference sequence). This CDR3 region has 14 residues. The repertoire was sequenced with immunoSEQ multiplex PCR; TCRdb's copy has only in-frame clones and lacks some. The repertoire consists of roughly 150,000 clones, with more than 75% occurring once and the leading ten covering around 10%. Regarding this clone: Antigen: not known.

Separate from the roughly 610-subject first cohort, the roughly 110-subject validation cohort was the one that the donors belonged to. The chain employs TRBV27 and TRBJ2-1; TRBD2 aligns across 10 bases. The specimen sequenced was PBMCs. This receptor was obtained from a man in his late teens or twenties in good health and CMV-seropositive. Here the CDR3 reads CASKGTSDYTEQFF. The CDR3 DNA is TGTGCCAGCAAAGGGACTAGCGATTATACTGAGCAGTTCTTC.